These 12 T cell receptor beta chains were all obtained from the same sample, sequenced in a study of CD8+CD57+ T cells in acquired aplastic anemia (dated by TCRdb to the late 2010s). Sequencing was performed on an Illumina HiSeq 2000. TCR beta VDJ combination and CDR3 sequence profiling used genomic DNA as the template. TCRdb handled the public reads itself, with Q25 trimming in fastp and clone calling in MiXCR, and kept productive beta chains. Records with the same CDR3 protein are collapsed into one entry carrying the most frequent genes and DNA. The table for this sample lists about 250,000 distinct CDR3 sequences; 45% to 50% of them were counted only once. About 7.8% of the sample is held by the ten biggest clonotypes. Flow cytometry had shown CD8+CD57+ cell expansion in the patients selected for sequencing. Sequencing used sorted CD4+, CD8+, or CD8+CD57+ T cells (not recorded which) from PBMCs. The receptors here all came from a human donor with aplastic anemia.

The CDR3 is CATSSPQGSDEQYF. The CDR3 nucleotides read TGTGCCACCAGCAGTCCACAGGGGAGCGACGAGCAGTACTTC. The genes are TRBV15 and TRBJ2-7; 7 bases fit TRBD1. Germline CDR1 LNHNV, CDR2 YYDKDF (reference sequence). The CDR3 consists of 14 residues. With V trimmed by 3 bases and J by 5 bases, 7 bases remained unmatched.

This clonotype was counted at least ten times. The chain combines TRBV7-3 with TRBJ2-1, with D perhaps matching TRBD1 (5 bases). V was pared by 1 base and J by 8 bases, with 21 bases between. In germline, CDR1 is SGHTA, CDR2 FQGTGA. This CDR3 comprises 17 residues. Written as DNA, the CDR3 is TGTGCCAGCAGCTTAATAGGACAAAGAAGGCCCTCCGATGAGCAGTTCTTC. It encodes CASSLIGQRRPSDEQFF.

V and J are TRBV7-8 and TRBJ1-1; D is unclear. The germline V and J ends were trimmed by 6 bases and 0 bases, with 14 bases remaining between them. CDR3 size: 15 residues. Germline V lookup: CDR1 SGHVS, CDR2 FQNEAQ. This CDR3 is CASRGRPLLNTEAFF. The CDR3 bases are TGTGCCAGCAGGGGTAGACCCCTTTTGAACACTGAAGCTTTCTTT.

The V and J genes are TRBV6-2 or TRBV6-3 and TRBJ1-4; D gene uncertain. CDR1 and CDR2 (germline): MNHEY, SVGEGT. Trimming pared 2 bases from V and 12 bases from J, leaving 19 bases between. The CDR3 contains 15 residues. The CDR3 loop reads CASSYSDKGVTELFF. CDR3 nucleotide sequence: TGTGCCAGCAGTTACAGCGACAAGGGCGTAACGGAACTGTTTTTT.

At least ten counts were recorded for this clonotype. This chain joins TRBV28 and TRBJ1-6, with D possibly matching TRBD1 (5 bases). V was trimmed by 3 bases and J by 7 bases, leaving 10 bases between them. The CDR3 is 14 residues long. Germline V CDR1 and CDR2: MDHEN, SYDVKM. The CDR3 here is CASSFERDNSPLHF. The CDR3 DNA sequence: TGTGCCAGCAGTTTCGAGAGGGACAATTCACCCCTCCACTTT. Full variable domain (remainder filled in from reference TRBV28 and TRBJ1-6): DVKVTQSSRYLVKRTGEKVFLECVQDMDHENMFWYRQDPGLGLRLIYFSYDVKMKEKGDIPEGYSVSREKKERFSLILESASTNQTSMYLCASSFERDNSPLHFGNGTRLTVT.

The J gene is TRBJ1-2, the V gene TRBV7-6, with 7 bases matching TRBD1. Unmatched junction bases numbered 8, after V lost 5 bases and J lost 8 bases. Germline V gives CDR1 SGHVS, CDR2 FNYEAQ. CDR3 length equals 13 residues. This CDR3 is CASSGQEGEGYTF. The CDR3 coding sequence is TGTGCCAGCAGCGGACAGGAGGGCGAAGGCTACACCTTC.

This clonotype was seen repeatedly, ten times or more. The V gene is TRBV5-4, the J gene TRBJ2-7; a possible D gene is TRBD2 (6 bases). Germline CDR1 and CDR2: SGHNT and YYREEE (reference sequence). The CDR3 consists of 13 residues. V lost 5 bases and J lost 5, with 14 bases in between. CDR3 sequence reads: CASSQRTNHEQYF. CDR3 DNA sequence: TGTGCCAGCAGTCAGAGGACTAATCACGAGCAGTACTTC.

This clonotype was counted ten times or more. This sequence joins TRBV5-1 and TRBJ2-7; possibly TRBD1 for D (5 bases). CDR1 is SGHRS and CDR2 is YFSETQ in the germline V gene. The CDR3 consists of 15 residues. The V gene lost 2 bases and the J gene lost 0 bases, with 12 bases spanning the gap. Here the CDR3 reads CASSLSTESSYEQYF. The DNA for the CDR3 is TGCGCCAGCAGCTTATCGACAGAAAGCTCCTACGAGCAGTACTTC.

This clonotype was detected a few times. The J gene is TRBJ1-5, the V gene TRBV27; D is uncertain. Trimming cost V 0 bases and J 7 bases, with 10 bases left between them. Looked up from germline, CDR1 is MNHEY and CDR2 is SMNVEV (reference sequence). CDR3 length equals 14 residues. The CDR3 reads CASSLSSVGQPQHF. In DNA form, the CDR3 reads TGTGCCAGCAGTTTATCGTCGGTGGGACAGCCCCAGCATTTT.

In this sample, this clonotype turned up many times. The V call is TRBV20-1, the J call TRBJ2-5; no clear D gene. The CDR3 is 14 amino acids. Germline V gives CDR1 DFQATT, CDR2 SNEGSKA (reference sequence). The ends were cut back, 1 base at V and 2 bases at J, with 11 bases in the middle. The CDR3 reads CSARAGGRQETQYF. Written as DNA, the CDR3 is TGCAGTGCTAGAGCTGGTGGCAGACAAGAGACCCAGTACTTC.

J is TRBJ2-3 and V is TRBV2; D remains ambiguous. V shed 6 bases and J shed 4 bases, with 8 bases lying between them. The CDR3 has 12 residues. Germline V CDR1 and CDR2: SNHLY, FYNNEI. The CDR3 here is CASRTPPDTQYF. The CDR3 region has the DNA TGTGCCAGCAGGACCCCCCCAGATACGCAGTATTTT.

This clonotype appeared many times. The chain recombines TRBV19 with TRBJ2-1; D unclear. CDR3 length: 14 residues. Trimming took 5 bases from V and 8 from J, leaving 16 bases between them. Germline-derived CDR1 and CDR2 are LNHDA and SQIVND (reference sequence). Here the CDR3 DNA reads TGTGCCAGTAGTTCCCCCGACTCGGACGATGAGCAGTTCTTC. Its protein product is CASSSPDSDDEQFF.